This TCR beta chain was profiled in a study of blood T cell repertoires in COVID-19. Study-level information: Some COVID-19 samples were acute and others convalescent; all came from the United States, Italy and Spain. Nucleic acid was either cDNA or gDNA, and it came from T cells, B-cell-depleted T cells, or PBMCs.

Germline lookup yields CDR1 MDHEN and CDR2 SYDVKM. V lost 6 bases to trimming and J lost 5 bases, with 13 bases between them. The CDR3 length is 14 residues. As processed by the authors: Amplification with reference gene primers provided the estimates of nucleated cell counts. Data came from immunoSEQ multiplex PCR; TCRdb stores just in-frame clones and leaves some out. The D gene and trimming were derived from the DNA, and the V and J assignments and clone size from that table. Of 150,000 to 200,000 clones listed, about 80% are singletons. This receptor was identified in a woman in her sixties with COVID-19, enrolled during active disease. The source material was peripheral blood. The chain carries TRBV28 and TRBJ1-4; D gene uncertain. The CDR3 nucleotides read TGTGCCAGCAGCCCCCCCCAGGCGAATGAAAAACTGTTTTTT. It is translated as CASSPPQANEKLFF.